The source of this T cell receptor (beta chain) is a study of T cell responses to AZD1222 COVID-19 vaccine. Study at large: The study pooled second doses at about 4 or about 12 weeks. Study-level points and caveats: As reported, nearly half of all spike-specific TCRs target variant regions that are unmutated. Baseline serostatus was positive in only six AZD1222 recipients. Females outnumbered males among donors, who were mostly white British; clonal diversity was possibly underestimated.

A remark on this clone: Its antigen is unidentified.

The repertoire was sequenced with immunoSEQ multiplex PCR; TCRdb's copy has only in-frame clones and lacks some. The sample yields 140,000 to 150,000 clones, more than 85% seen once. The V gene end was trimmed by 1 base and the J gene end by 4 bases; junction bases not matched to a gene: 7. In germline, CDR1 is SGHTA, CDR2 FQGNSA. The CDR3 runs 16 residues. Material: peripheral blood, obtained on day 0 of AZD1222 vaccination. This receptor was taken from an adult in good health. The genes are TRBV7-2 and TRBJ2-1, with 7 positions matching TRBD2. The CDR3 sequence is CASSLVRLAVYNEQFF. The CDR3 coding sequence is TGTGCCAGCAGCTTAGTCCGTCTAGCGGTTTACAATGAGCAGTTCTTC.